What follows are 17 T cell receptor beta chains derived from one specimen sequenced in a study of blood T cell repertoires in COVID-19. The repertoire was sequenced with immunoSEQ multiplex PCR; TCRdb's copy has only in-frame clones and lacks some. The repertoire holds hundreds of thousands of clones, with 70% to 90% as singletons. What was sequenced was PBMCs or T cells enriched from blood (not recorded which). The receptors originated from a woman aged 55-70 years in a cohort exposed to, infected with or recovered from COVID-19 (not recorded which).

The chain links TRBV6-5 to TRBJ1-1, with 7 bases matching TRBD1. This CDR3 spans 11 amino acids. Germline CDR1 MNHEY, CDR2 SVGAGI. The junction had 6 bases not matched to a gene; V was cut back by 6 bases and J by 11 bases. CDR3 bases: TGTGCCAGCAGACCCATCAGGGGGGCTTTCTTT. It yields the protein CASRPIRGAFF.

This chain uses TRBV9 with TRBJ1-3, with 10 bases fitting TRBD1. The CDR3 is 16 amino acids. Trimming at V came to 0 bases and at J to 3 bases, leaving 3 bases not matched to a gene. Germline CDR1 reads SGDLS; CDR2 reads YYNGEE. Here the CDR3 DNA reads TGTGCCAGCAGCGTAGAGAGGACAGGGGGTGGAAACACCATATATTTT. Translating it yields CASSVERTGGGNTIYF.

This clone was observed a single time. The CDR3 sequence is CASSPDRSSNQPQHF. The DNA of the CDR3 is TGTGCCAGCAGTCCGGACAGGAGTAGCAATCAGCCCCAGCATTTT. This chain uses TRBV6-5 with TRBJ1-5; 7 bases line up with TRBD1. The V and J ends lost 5 bases and 0 bases, in that order; junction bases with no gene match: 4. The germline V gene has CDR1 MNHEY and CDR2 SVGAGI. The CDR3 totals 15 residues.

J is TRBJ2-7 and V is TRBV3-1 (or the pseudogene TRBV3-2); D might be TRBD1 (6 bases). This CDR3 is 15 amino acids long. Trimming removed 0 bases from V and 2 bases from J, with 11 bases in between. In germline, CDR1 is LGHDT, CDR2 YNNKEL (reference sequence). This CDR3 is CASSQEGARTYEQYF. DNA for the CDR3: TGTGCCAGCAGCCAAGAGGGGGCTCGGACCTACGAGCAGTACTTC.

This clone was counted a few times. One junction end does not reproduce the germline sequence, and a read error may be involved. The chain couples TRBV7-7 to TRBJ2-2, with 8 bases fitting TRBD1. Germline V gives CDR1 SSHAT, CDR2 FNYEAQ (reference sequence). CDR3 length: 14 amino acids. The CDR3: CASSLGTGRGELFF. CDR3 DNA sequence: TGTGCTAGCAGCCTGGGGACAGGCCGGGGGGAGCTGTTTTTT. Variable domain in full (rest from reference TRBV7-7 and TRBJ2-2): GAGVSQSPRYKVTKRGQDVTLRCDPISSHATLYWYQQALGQGPEFLTYFNYEAQPDKSGLPSDRFSAERPEGSISTLTIQRTEQRDSAMYRCASSLGTGRGELFFGEGSRLTVL.

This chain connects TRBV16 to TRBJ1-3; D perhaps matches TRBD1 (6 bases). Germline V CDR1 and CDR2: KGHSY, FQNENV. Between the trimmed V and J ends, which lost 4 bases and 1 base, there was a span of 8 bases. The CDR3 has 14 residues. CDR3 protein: CASSPQGSGNTIYF. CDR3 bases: TGTGCCAGCAGCCCACAGGGATCTGGAAACACCATATATTTT. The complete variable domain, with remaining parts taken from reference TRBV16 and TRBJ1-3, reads GEEVAQTPKHLVRGEGQKAKLYCAPIKGHSYVFWYQQVLKNEFKFLISFQNENVFDETGMPKERFSAKCLPNSPCSLEIQATKLEDSAVYFCASSPQGSGNTIYFGEGSWLTVV.

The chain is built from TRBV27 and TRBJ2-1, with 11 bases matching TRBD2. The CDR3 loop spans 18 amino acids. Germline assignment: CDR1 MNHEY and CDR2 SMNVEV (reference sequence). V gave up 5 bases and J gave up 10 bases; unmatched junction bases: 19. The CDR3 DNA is TGTGCCAGCAGTCCAAACCCTTGGGAGCGGCTAGCGGGAGGCGAGCAGTTCTTC. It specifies CASSPNPWERLAGGEQFF.

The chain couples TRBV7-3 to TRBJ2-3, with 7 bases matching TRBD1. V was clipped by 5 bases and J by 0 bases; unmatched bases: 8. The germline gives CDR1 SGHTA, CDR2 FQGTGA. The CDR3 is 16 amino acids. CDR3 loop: CASSPGTVRSTDTQYF. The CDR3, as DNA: TGTGCCAGCAGCCCAGGGACAGTCCGAAGCACAGATACGCAGTATTTT.

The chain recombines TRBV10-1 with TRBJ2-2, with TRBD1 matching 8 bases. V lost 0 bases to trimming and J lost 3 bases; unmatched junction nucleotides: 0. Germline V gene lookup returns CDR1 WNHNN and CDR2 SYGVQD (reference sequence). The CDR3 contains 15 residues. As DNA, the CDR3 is TGCGCCAGCAGTGAGTCGGACAGGGACACCGGGGAGCTGTTTTTT. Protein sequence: CASSESDRDTGELFF.

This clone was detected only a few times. The CDR3 spells CASSLGQGASCSYEQYF. Here the CDR3 DNA reads TGCGCCAGCAGTCTGGGACAGGGGGCGTCATGCTCCTACGAGCAGTACTTC. The V call is TRBV23-1, the J call TRBJ2-7; TRBD1 matches 12 bases. TRBV23-1 is identified as an open reading frame with a role that is uncertain. Losses at the gene ends were 4 bases for V and 0 bases for J; bases not matched to a gene: 7. This CDR3 spans 17 amino acids.

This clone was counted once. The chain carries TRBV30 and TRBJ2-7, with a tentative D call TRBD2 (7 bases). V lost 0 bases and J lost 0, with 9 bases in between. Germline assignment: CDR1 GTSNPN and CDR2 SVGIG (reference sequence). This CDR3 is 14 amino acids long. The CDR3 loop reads CAWSVGGVSYEQYF. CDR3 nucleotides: TGTGCCTGGAGTGTAGGGGGGGTCTCCTACGAGCAGTACTTC.

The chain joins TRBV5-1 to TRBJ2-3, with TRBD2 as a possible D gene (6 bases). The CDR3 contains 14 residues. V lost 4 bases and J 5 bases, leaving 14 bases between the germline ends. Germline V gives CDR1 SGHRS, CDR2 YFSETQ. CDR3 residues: CASSPIAGLDTQYF. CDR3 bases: TGCGCCAGCAGCCCAATTGCGGGGCTAGATACGCAGTATTTT.

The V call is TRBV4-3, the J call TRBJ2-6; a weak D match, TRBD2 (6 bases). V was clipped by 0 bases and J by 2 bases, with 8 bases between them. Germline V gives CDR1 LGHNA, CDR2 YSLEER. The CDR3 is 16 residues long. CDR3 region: CASSQDTGAGANVLTF. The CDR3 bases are TGCGCCAGCAGCCAAGATACGGGAGCTGGGGCCAACGTCCTGACTTTC.

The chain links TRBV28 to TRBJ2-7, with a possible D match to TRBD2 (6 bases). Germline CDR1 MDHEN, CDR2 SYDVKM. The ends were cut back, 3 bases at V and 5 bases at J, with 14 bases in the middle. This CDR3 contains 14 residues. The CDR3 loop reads CASSLREDEDEQYF. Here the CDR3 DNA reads TGTGCCAGCAGTTTGAGGGAGGACGAGGACGAGCAGTACTTC.

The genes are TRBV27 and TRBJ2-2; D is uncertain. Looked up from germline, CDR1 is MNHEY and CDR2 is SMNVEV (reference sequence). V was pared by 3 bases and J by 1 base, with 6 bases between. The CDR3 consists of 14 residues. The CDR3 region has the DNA TGTGCCAGCAGTTTTAGGAGGAACACCGGGGAGCTGTTTTTT. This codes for CASSFRRNTGELFF.

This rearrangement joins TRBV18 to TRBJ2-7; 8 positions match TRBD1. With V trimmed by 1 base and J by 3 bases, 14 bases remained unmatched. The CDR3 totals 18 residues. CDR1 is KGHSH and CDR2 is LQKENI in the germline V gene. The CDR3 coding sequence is TGTGCCAGCTCACCACGGACAGGGTCGGCGGGAAAAGGCTACGAGCAGTACTTC. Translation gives CASSPRTGSAGKGYEQYF.

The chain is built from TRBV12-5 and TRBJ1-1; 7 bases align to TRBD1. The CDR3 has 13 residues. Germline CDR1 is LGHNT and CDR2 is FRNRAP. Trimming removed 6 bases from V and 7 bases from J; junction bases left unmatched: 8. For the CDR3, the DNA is TGTGCTAGTGGACCCGGGACAGCGCGTGAAGCTTTCTTT. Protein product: CASGPGTAREAFF.